The present T cell receptor beta chain was sequenced within a study of T cells in Graves' hyperthyroidism and ophthalmopathy. Study-level points and caveats: The authors' 13 V-J model separated ophthalmopathy from stable hyperthyroidism. Most expanded thyroid clonotypes above 0.001 recurred in blood.

RNA transcripts gave rise to amplified TCR beta CDR3 regions. Initially, a first-round RT-PCR of the TCR CDR3 employed the HTBI primer set. MiXCR, applied by TCRdb to the multiplex PCR reads, yields one record per CDR3 protein. This table has roughly 510,000 distinct CDR3 sequences, 40% to 50% appearing once. Details on this clonotype: The antigen is not known.

Germline V gene data show CDR1 as SGHTA and CDR2 as FQGNSA. This CDR3 is built from 12 residues. The ends were cut back, 6 bases at V and 6 bases at J, with 11 bases in the middle. Sequenced input: peripheral blood or thyroid tissue (not recorded which). The sequence derives from an adult woman with Graves' disease, either hyperthyroidism or ophthalmopathy (not recorded which). The gene calls are TRBV7-2 and TRBJ1-1; D may be TRBD1 (6 bases). The CDR3 nucleotides are TGTGCCAGCAGGCCCAGGGGTGCTGAAGCTTTCTTT. Its translation: CASRPRGAEAFF.